These 13 T cell receptor beta chains were all obtained from the same sample, sequenced in a study of shared clonotypes between healthy human individuals. TCRdb's copy holds only in-frame clones and misses some; the assay was immunoSEQ multiplex PCR. The table records 450,000 to 500,000 clones, more than 65% of them present only once. The sample was PBMCs. The receptors stem from a woman aged 40 to 49 in good health. Some clones in this sample may be carry-over from other donors' samples.

The V and J genes are TRBV19 and TRBJ2-7; 9 bases fit TRBD1. There are 15 residues in the CDR3. In germline, CDR1 is LNHDA, CDR2 SQIVND (reference sequence). Trimming cost V 3 bases and J 2 bases; bases outside gene matches: 5. CDR3 nucleotide sequence: TGTGCCAGTAGTATTGGGAGACAGGGGGCCTACGAGCAGTACTTC. Its translation is CASSIGRQGAYEQYF. The variable domain in full, completed from reference TRBV19 and TRBJ2-7, reads DGGITQSPKYLFRKEGQNVTLSCEQNLNHDAMYWYRQDPGQGLRLIYYSQIVNDFQKGDIAEGYSVSREKKESFPLTVTSAQKNPTAFYLCASSIGRQGAYEQYFGPGTRLTVT.

V gene TRBV29-1 combines with J gene TRBJ2-7; D perhaps matches TRBD2 (6 bases). The CDR3 loop spans 14 amino acids. Germline V gene sequence: CDR1 SQVTM, CDR2 ANQGSEA. V shed 5 bases and J shed 1 base, with 15 bases lying between them. The CDR3 bases are TGCAGCGTTTCAAACCGGGAGCGATCCTACGAGCAGTACTTC. Its protein is CSVSNRERSYEQYF.

V gene TRBV11-2 combines with J gene TRBJ1-2; D is unclear. The CDR3 extends over 13 amino acids. Trimming stripped 3 bases from V and 2 bases from J, with 7 bases between. Germline loops: CDR1 SGHAT, CDR2 FQNNGV. CDR3: CASSFDANYGYTF. The CDR3 nucleotides are TGTGCCAGCAGCTTCGACGCCAACTATGGCTACACCTTC.

V is TRBV18 and J is TRBJ2-7; 11 bases match TRBD2. The CDR3 is 16 residues long. V shed 4 bases, J shed 3 bases, and the junction held 8 bases outside the gene matches. The germline V gene encodes CDR1 KGHSH and CDR2 LQKENI. The CDR3 spells CASSLRTSGFVYEQYF. For the CDR3, the DNA is TGTGCCAGCTCACTCAGGACTAGCGGGTTTGTCTACGAGCAGTACTTC.

The CDR3 DNA sequence: TGCAGCGTTGAAGATCGGAGGGCCCAGGTGGGGGTCGGGCTACAACACAATGAAAAACTGTTTTTT. Its protein is CSVEDRRAQVGVGLQHNEKLFF. The genes are TRBV29-1 and TRBJ1-4; possibly TRBD1 for D (5 bases). Germline V gene data show CDR1 as SQVTM and CDR2 as ANQGSEA. Trimming shortened V by 0 bases and J by 5 bases, and 34 bases separated the two germline ends. CDR3 length: 22 amino acids.

As concerns this clone: Given a far larger clone just one base away, this is likely a sequencing read error. In the same sample, other DNA sequences code for this CDR3. The chain recombines TRBV5-6 with TRBJ2-7, with D perhaps assigned TRBD1 or TRBD2 (5 bases each). CDR3 length equals 14 residues. Germline V CDR1 and CDR2: SGHDT, YYEEEE. The CDR3 nucleotides read TGTGCAAGCAGCGACACTCAGGGACCCTACGAGCAGTACTTC. Its protein is CASSDTQGPYEQYF.

This sequence joins TRBV10-1 and TRBJ2-3; D unclear. CDR3 length: 14 amino acids. V shed 3 bases and J shed 6 bases, with 13 bases lying between them. The germline CDR1 and CDR2 sequences are WNHNN and SYGVQD (reference sequence). The CDR3 DNA reads as TGCGCCAGCAGTGACCACACCGGCGTGGATACGCAGTATTTT. The encoded protein is CASSDHTGVDTQYF.

V gene TRBV11-2 combines with J gene TRBJ2-6, with 8 positions matching TRBD1. This CDR3 is built from 17 residues. V was clipped by 8 bases and J by 2 bases; unmatched bases: 11. CDR1 SGHAT and CDR2 FQNNGV come from the germline V gene. The CDR3 sequence is CASCVTGGKAGANVLTF. DNA of the CDR3: TGTGCCAGCTGTGTTACAGGGGGTAAGGCTGGGGCCAACGTCCTGACTTTC.

This clone was counted a few times. A far larger clone is just one base off, so this is likely a read error. The same CDR3 is also encoded by other DNA sequences in this sample. V is TRBV2 and J is TRBJ2-2; D remains unclear. Trimming pared 1 base from V and 8 bases from J, leaving 11 bases between. The germline V gene has CDR1 SNHLY and CDR2 FYNNEI. This CDR3 region has 14 residues. CDR3 sequence (DNA): TGTGCCAGCAGTGAAGGTCGATCCACAGGGGAGCTGTTTTTT. It yields the protein CASSEGRSTGELFF.

The V gene is TRBV11-1, the J gene TRBJ2-2; a possible D gene is TRBD2 (5 bases). The germline V gene has CDR1 SGHAT and CDR2 FQDESV (reference sequence). The CDR3 extends over 14 amino acids. V lost 5 bases and J lost 5, with 12 bases in between. CDR3 DNA sequence: TGTGCCAGCAGCCGTTTTCGGGGAACCGGGGAGCTGTTTTTT. Translating gives CASSRFRGTGELFF.

This clone was detected a few times. This rearrangement joins TRBV28 to TRBJ1-5; a possible D gene is TRBD1 (5 bases). The length of the CDR3 is 16 residues. V lost 5 bases and J lost 0, with 14 bases in between. Germline V gene data show CDR1 as MDHEN and CDR2 as SYDVKM. CDR3 protein: CASSGGRRGSNQPQHF. For the CDR3, the DNA is TGTGCCAGCAGTGGGGGTCGGAGGGGTAGCAATCAGCCCCAGCATTTT.

J is TRBJ1-4 and V is TRBV27, with no clear D. Germline CDR1 MNHEY, CDR2 SMNVEV (reference sequence). This CDR3 has 16 amino acids. V lost 0 bases and J 0 bases, leaving 8 bases between the germline ends. The CDR3 loop is CASSLSMGATNEKLFF. The CDR3 bases are TGTGCCAGCAGTTTATCGATGGGAGCAACTAATGAAAAACTGTTTTTT. Supplemented by reference TRBV27 and TRBJ1-4, the full variable domain reads EAQVTQNPRYLITVTGKKLTVTCSQNMNHEYMSWYRQDPGLGLRQIYYSMNVEVTDKGDVPEGYKVSRKEKRNFPLILESPSPNQTSLYFCASSLSMGATNEKLFFGSGTQLSVL.

Turning to this clone: Possible read error: a much larger clone is one base away. Other DNA sequences in this specimen translate into the identical CDR3. This rearrangement joins TRBV28 to TRBJ2-7, with D unresolved. Trimming shortened V by 3 bases and J by 4 bases, and 4 bases separated the two germline ends. The CDR3 consists of 11 residues. The germline V gene has CDR1 MDHEN and CDR2 SYDVKM. The CDR3 is CASSFSYEQYF. DNA of the CDR3: TGTGCCAGCAGTTTTAGTTACGAGCAGTACTTC.